The sequence of this TCR beta chain was determined in a study of cytomegalovirus exposure and HLA in healthy donors. PCR involved 60 Vbeta and 13 Jbeta primers. Assay used: immunoSEQ multiplex PCR; TCRdb lists only in-frame clones, some missing. The sample contains 180,000 or so clones, 80% to 90% of which appear only once. Germline V lookup: CDR1 SNHLY, CDR2 FYNNEI. There are 14 residues in the CDR3. V dropped 10 bases and J dropped 1 base, with 15 bases sitting between them. As for the donors, each was a healthy bone marrow donor. The clonotype comes from a man aged 18 to 29 in good health and CMV-seropositive. This chain links TRBV2 with TRBJ2-3, with D possibly matching TRBD1 (6 bases). The sample comprised PBMCs. The CDR3 DNA is TGTGCCAATTCACAGGACAGTGGCACAGATACGCAGTATTTT. This codes for CANSQDSGTDTQYF.